The sequence of this TCR beta chain was determined in a study of shared clonotypes between healthy human individuals. As for the study in general: Three plates were used per donor for CD4 naive, three for CD4 memory, two for CD8 naive and one for CD8 memory.

Trimming removed 2 bases from V and 3 bases from J, with 14 bases in between. The CDR3 sequence is 15 residues long. In germline, CDR1 is ENHRY, CDR2 SYGVKD. Each subset's genomic DNA was shared equally among a number of immunoSEQ plates. Libraries were prepared by immunoSEQ multiplex PCR; TCRdb keeps only in-frame clonotypes and omits some of them. Of approximately 2.4 million clones listed, 90% to 97% are singletons. This rearrangement joins TRBV10-3 to TRBJ2-7; D is perhaps TRBD2 (6 bases). This clonotype was obtained from a man in his late teens or twenties in good health. Input material: naive CD4+ T cells sorted from blood. Subset noted: CD45RA+ positively selected. The CDR3 protein is CAISETTRSLYEQYF. CDR3 DNA sequence: TGTGCCATCAGTGAGACGACTAGAAGCCTCTACGAGCAGTACTTC.